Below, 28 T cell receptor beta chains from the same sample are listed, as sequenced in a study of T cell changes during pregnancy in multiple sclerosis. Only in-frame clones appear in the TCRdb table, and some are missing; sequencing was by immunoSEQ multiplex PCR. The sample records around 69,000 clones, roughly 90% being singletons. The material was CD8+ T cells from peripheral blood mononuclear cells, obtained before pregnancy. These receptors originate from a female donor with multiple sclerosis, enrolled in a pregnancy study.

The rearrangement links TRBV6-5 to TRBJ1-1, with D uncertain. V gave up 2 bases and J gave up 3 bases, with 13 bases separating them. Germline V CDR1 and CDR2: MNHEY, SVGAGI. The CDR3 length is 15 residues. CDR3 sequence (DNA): TGTGCCAGCAGTTACCAGATCGACTTGGACACTGAAGCTTTCTTT. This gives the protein CASSYQIDLDTEAFF.

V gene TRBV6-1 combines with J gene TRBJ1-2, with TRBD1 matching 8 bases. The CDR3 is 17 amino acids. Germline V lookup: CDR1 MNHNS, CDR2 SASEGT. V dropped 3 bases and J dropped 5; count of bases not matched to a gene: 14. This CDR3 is CASSESGGSVLGYGYTF. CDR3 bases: TGTGCCAGCAGTGAGTCAGGGGGCAGTGTTTTAGGGTATGGCTACACCTTC.

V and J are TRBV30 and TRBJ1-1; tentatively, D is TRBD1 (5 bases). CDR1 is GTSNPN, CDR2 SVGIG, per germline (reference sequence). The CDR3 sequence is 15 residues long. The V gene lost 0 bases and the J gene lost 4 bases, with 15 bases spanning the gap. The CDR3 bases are TGTGCCTGGAGTGTACTTGGGGGAGGAGGCACTGAAGCTTTCTTT. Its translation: CAWSVLGGGGTEAFF.

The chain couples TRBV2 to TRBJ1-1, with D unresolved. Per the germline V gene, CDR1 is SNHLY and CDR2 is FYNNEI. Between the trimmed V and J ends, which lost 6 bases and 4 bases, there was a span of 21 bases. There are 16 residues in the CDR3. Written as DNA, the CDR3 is TGTGCCAGCAGCCCACGAGCTGCAGGTCGGGGCACTGAAGCTTTCTTT. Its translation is CASSPRAAGRGTEAFF.

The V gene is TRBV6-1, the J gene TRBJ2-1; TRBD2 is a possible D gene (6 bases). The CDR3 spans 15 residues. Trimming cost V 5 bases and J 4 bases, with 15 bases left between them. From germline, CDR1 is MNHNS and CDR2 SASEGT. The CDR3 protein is CASSPPGGAYNEQFF. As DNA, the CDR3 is TGTGCCAGCAGTCCCCCGGGCGGGGCATACAATGAGCAGTTCTTC.

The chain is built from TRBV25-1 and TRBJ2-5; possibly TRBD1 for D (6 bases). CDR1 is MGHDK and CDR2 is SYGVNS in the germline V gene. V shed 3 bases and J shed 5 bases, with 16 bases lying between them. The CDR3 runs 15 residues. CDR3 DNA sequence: TGTGCCAGCAGTGAGGGACATACCGAAACGGAGACCCAGTACTTC. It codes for CASSEGHTETETQYF.

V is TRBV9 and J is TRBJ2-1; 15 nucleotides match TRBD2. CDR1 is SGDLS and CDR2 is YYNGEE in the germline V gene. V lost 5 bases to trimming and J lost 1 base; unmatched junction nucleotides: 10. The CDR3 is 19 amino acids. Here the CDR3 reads CASSNSGTSGGLSYNEQFF. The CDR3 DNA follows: TGTGCCAGCAGTAACAGTGGGACTAGCGGGGGGTTATCCTACAATGAGCAGTTCTTC.

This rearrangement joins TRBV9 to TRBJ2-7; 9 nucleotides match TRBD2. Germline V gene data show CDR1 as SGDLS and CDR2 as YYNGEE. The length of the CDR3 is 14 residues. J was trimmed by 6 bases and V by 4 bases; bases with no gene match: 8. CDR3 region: CASSSSGGYGEQYF. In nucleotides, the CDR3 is TGTGCCAGCAGCTCCAGCGGGGGGTATGGCGAGCAGTACTTC. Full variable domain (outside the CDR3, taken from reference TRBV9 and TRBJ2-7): DSGVTQTPKHLITATGQRVTLRCSPRSGDLSVYWYQQSLDQGLQFLIQYYNGEERAKGNILERFSAQQFPDLHSELNLSSLELGDSALYFCASSSSGGYGEQYFGPGTRLTVT.

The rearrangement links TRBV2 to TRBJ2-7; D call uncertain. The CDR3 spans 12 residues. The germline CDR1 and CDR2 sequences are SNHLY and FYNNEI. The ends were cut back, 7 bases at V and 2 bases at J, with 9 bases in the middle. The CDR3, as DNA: TGTGCCAGCACGGCAGGCACCTACGAGCAGTACTTC. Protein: CASTAGTYEQYF. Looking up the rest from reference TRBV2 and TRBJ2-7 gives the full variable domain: EPEVTQTPSHQVTQMGQEVILRCVPISNHLYFYWYRQILGQKVEFLVSFYNNEISEKSEIFDDQFSVERPDGSNFTLKIRSTKLEDSAMYFCASTAGTYEQYFGPGTRLTVT.

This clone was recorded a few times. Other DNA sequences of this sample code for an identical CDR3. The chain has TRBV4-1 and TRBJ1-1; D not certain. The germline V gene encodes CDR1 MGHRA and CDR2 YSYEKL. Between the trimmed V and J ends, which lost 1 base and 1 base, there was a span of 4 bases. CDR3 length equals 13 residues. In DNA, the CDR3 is TGCGCCAGCAGCCAAGGGAGGAACACTGAAGCTTTCTTT. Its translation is CASSQGRNTEAFF.

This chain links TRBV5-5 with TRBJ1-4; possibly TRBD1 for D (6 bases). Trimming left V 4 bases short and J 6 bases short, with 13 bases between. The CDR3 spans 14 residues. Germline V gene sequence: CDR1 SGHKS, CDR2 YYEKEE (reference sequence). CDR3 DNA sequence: TGTGCCAGCAGCGTGGGCTCAGGGGATGAAAAACTGTTTTTT. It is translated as CASSVGSGDEKLFF.

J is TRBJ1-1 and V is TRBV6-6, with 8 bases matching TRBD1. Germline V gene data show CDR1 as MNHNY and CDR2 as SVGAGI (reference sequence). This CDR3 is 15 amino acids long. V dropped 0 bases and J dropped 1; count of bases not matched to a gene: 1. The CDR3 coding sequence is TGTGCCAGCAGTTACTCGGGGACAGGGAACACTGAAGCTTTCTTT. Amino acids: CASSYSGTGNTEAFF.

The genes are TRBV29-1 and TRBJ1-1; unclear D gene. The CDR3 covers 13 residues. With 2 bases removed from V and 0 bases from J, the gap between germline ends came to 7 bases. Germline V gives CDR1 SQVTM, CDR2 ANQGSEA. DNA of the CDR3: TGCAGCGTTGAAAACAGACTGAACACTGAAGCTTTCTTT. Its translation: CSVENRLNTEAFF.

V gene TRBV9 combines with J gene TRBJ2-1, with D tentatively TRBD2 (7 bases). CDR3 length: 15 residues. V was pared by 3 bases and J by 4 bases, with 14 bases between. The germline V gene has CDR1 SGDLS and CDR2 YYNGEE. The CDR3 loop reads CASSARGGAYNEQFF. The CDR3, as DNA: TGTGCCAGCAGCGCGAGAGGGGGGGCTTACAATGAGCAGTTCTTC.

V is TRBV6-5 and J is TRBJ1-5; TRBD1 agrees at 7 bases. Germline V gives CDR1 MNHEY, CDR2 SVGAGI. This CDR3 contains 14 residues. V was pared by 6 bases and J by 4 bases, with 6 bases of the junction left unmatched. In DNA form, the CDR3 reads TGTGCCAGCAGACCGGGACAGACGAATCAGCCCCAGCATTTT. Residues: CASRPGQTNQPQHF.

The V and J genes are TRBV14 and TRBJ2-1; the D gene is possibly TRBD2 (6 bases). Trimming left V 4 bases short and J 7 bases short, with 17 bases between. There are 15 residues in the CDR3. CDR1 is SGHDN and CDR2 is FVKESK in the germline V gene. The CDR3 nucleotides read TGTGCCAGCAGCCGCCTGGTGGCTAGCGATAATGAGCAGTTCTTC. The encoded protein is CASSRLVASDNEQFF.

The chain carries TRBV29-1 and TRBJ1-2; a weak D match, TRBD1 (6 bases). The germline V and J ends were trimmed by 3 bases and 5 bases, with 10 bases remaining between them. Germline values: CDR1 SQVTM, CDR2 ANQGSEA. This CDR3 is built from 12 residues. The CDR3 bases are TGCAGCGTTGAGACAGGTGATTATGGCTACACCTTC. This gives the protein CSVETGDYGYTF.

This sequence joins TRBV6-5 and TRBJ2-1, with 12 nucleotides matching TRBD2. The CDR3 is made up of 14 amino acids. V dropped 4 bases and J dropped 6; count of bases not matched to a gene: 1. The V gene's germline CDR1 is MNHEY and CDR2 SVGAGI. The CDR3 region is CASSSSGGANEQFF. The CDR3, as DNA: TGTGCCAGCAGTTCTAGCGGGGGGGCCAATGAGCAGTTCTTC.

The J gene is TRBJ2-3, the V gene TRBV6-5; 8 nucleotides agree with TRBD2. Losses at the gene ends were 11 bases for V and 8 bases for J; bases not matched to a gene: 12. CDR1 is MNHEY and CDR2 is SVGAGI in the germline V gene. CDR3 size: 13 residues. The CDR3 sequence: CAATTGGAGTQYF. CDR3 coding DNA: TGTGCCGCAACAACCGGGGGGGCTGGTACGCAGTATTTT.

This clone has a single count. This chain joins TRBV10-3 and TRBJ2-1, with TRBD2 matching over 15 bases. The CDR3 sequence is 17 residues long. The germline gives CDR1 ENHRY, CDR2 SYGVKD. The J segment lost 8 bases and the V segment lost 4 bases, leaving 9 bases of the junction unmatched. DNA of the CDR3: TGTGCCATCAGTGGAAGGACTAGCGGGGGGGCGCAGGATGAGCAGTTCTTC. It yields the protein CAISGRTSGGAQDEQFF.

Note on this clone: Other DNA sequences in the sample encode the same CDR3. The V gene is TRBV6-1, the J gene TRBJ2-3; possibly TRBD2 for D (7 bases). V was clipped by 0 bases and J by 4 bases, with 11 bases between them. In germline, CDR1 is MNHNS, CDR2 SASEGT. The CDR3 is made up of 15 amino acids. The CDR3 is CASSEARGGADTQYF. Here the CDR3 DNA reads TGTGCCAGCAGTGAAGCGCGAGGGGGGGCAGATACGCAGTATTTT.

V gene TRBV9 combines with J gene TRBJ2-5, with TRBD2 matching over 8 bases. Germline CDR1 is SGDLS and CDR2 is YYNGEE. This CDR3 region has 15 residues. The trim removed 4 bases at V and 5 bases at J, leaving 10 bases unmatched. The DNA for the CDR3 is TGTGCCAGCAGCCTAAGCGGGGGCCTCCCTGAGACCCAGTACTTC. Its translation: CASSLSGGLPETQYF.

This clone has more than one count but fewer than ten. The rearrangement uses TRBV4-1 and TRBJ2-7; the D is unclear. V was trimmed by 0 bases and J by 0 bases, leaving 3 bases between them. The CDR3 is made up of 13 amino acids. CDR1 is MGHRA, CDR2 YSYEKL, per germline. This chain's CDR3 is CASSQESSYEQYF. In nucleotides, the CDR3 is TGCGCCAGCAGCCAAGAGAGCTCCTACGAGCAGTACTTC.

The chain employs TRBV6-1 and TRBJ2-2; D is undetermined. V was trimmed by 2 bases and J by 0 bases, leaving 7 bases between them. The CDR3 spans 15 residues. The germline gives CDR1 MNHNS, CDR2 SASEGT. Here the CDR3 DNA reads TGTGCCAGCAGTGAAAAACTATCGAACACCGGGGAGCTGTTTTTT. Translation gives CASSEKLSNTGELFF.

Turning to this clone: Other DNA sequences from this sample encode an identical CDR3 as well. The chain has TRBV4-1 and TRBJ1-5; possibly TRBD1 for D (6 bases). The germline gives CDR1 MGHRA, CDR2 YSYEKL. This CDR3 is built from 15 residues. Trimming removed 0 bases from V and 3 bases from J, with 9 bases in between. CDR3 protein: CASSQEQGNNQPQHF. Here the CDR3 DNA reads TGCGCCAGCAGCCAAGAACAGGGTAACAATCAGCCCCAGCATTTT.

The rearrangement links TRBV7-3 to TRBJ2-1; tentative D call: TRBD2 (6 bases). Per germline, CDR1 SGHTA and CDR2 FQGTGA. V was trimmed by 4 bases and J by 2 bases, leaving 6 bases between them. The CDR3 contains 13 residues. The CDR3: CASSSGAYNEQFF. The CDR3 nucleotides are TGTGCCAGCAGCTCGGGGGCCTACAATGAGCAGTTCTTC.

The CDR3 loop reads CASSKSRPVALYGYTF. In DNA form, the CDR3 reads TGTGCCAGTAGTAAGAGTCGACCCGTAGCCCTCTATGGCTACACCTTC. The chain couples TRBV19 to TRBJ1-2; D not resolved. The CDR3 is made up of 16 amino acids. CDR1 LNHDA and CDR2 SQIVND come from the germline V gene (reference sequence). V lost 4 bases to trimming and J lost 4 bases, with 19 bases between them.

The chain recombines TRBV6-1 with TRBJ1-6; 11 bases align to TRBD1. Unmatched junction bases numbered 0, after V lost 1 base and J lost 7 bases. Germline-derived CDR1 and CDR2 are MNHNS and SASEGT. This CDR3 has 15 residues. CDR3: CASSEGTGGNSPLHF. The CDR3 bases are TGTGCCAGCAGTGAAGGGACAGGGGGCAATTCACCCCTCCACTTT.